Listed here are 29 T cell receptor beta chains from one sample, sequenced in a study of cytotoxic CD8 clonotypes in ibrutinib-treated CLL. Sequencing was performed with immunoSEQ multiplex PCR; in TCRdb, only in-frame clones are kept and a portion is missing. The sample shows approximately 150,000 clones, around nine tenths of them seen only once. The material sequenced was PBMCs, taken at disease progression, from a patient treated with ibrutinib. These receptors were obtained from a human donor with chronic lymphocytic leukemia.

The J gene is TRBJ1-1, the V gene TRBV5-1; 7 nucleotides agree with TRBD1. The CDR3 has 16 residues. Germline V gives CDR1 SGHRS, CDR2 YFSETQ. Trimming removed 2 bases from V and 1 base from J; junction bases left unmatched: 8. CDR3 nucleotide sequence: TGCGCCAGCAGCTTCGACTCACAGGGGAAGAACACTGAAGCTTTCTTT. Translation gives CASSFDSQGKNTEAFF.

The chain uses TRBV7-3 and TRBJ2-5; either TRBD1 or TRBD2 may fit D (6 bases each). Deletions cut 2 bases from V and 1 base from J, with 20 bases between. Germline-derived CDR1 and CDR2 are SGHTA and FQGTGA. This CDR3 has 18 residues. CDR3 region: CASSLRDHHRGPQETQYF. CDR3 sequence (DNA): TGTGCCAGCAGCTTACGGGACCATCATCGGGGGCCCCAAGAGACCCAGTACTTC.

In regard to this clone: Relative to the germline gene, one junction end is altered; a read error may explain this. The J gene is TRBJ1-3, the V gene TRBV30, with D maybe TRBD1 (6 bases). The CDR3 is 14 amino acids. The germline CDR1 and CDR2 sequences are GTSNPN and SVGIG (reference sequence). CDR3 in amino acids: CAWSVRRGGTEFFF. The CDR3 DNA is TGTGCCTGGAGTGTTCGGAGGGGGGGGACTGAATTTTTTTTT.

In its sample, this clone was seen a few times. V and J are TRBV5-4 and TRBJ2-2; D remains unclear. Germline V CDR1 and CDR2: SGHNT, YYREEE (reference sequence). The CDR3 has 12 residues. The ends were cut back, 10 bases at V and 0 bases at J, with 7 bases in the middle. The CDR3 region has the DNA TGTGCCGAGCTAGCGAACACCGGGGAGCTGTTTTTT. Translating gives CAELANTGELFF. Complete variable domain (other parts from reference TRBV5-4 and TRBJ2-2): ETGVTQSPTHLIKTRGQQVTLRCSSQSGHNTVSWYQQALGQGPQFIFQYYREEENGRGNFPPRFSGLQFPNYSSELNVNALELDDSALYLCAELANTGELFFGEGSRLTVL.

This chain uses TRBV5-3 with TRBJ2-1; D gene unclear. TRBV5-3 is labeled an ORF, and its function is uncertain. V dropped 0 bases and J dropped 6 bases, with 19 bases sitting between them. The CDR3 is made up of 17 amino acids. The CDR3 sequence is CARSLGLNNNFRNEQFF. The CDR3 DNA reads as TGTGCCAGAAGCTTGGGATTAAACAACAACTTTCGCAATGAGCAGTTCTTC.

This chain links TRBV10-3 with TRBJ2-3, with a weak D call TRBD2 (6 bases). The CDR3 contains 15 residues. Trimming removed 11 bases from V and 2 bases from J, with 20 bases in between. CDR1 and CDR2 from the germline V gene are ENHRY and SYGVKD. The CDR3 loop is CAVRNRGNPTDTQYF. The CDR3 DNA reads TGTGCCGTCCGAAATCGGGGGAATCCCACAGATACGCAGTATTTT.

This clone was seen only once. CDR3 in DNA: TGTGCCAGTAGTACCTGGACAGGGCTCAGAAACACCATATATTTT. Translated: CASSTWTGLRNTIYF. V usage is TRBV19 and J usage is TRBJ1-3; 8 bases line up with TRBD1. This CDR3 region has 15 residues. The V gene end was trimmed by 4 bases and the J gene end by 5 bases; junction bases not matched to a gene: 7. Germline V gives CDR1 LNHDA, CDR2 SQIVND (reference sequence).

This clone was detected a few times. The chain carries TRBV25-1 and TRBJ1-1; 8 bases map to TRBD1. Trimming at V came to 1 base and at J to 5 bases, leaving 6 bases not matched to a gene. Germline V lookup: CDR1 MGHDK, CDR2 SYGVNS. This CDR3 has 15 amino acids. The CDR3 region is CASSELDRAETEAFF. Here the CDR3 DNA reads TGTGCCAGCAGTGAATTGGACAGGGCGGAGACTGAAGCTTTCTTT. Full variable domain (missing parts from reference TRBV25-1 and TRBJ1-1): EADIYQTPRYLVIGTGKKITLECSQTMGHDKMYWYQQDPGMELHLIHYSYGVNSTEKGDLSSESTVSRIRTEHFPLTLESARPSHTSQYLCASSELDRAETEAFFGQGTRLTVV.

This clone has just a few counts. The chain employs TRBV27 and TRBJ1-2; D ambiguous. Per the germline V gene, CDR1 is MNHEY and CDR2 is SMNVEV (reference sequence). V was cut by 5 bases and J by 4 bases, with 11 bases left in between. The CDR3 length is 13 residues. The CDR3, as DNA: TGTGCCAGCAGTCCTATAACGGGCTATGGCTACACCTTC. This gives the protein CASSPITGYGYTF.

In its sample, this clone was seen once. The gene calls are TRBV4-3 and TRBJ2-3; D perhaps matches TRBD2 (6 bases). Between the trimmed V and J ends, which lost 8 bases and 6 bases, there was a span of 27 bases. The CDR3 extends over 17 amino acids. Germline-derived CDR1 and CDR2 are LGHNA and YSLEER. CDR3 DNA: TGCGCCAGCGACCGAGGAGCCGGGAGTGAACTAGGGGATACGCAGTATTTT. Its translation: CASDRGAGSELGDTQYF.

The chain employs TRBV5-1 and TRBJ2-7; a weak D match, TRBD2 (6 bases). Germline CDR1 and CDR2: SGHRS and YFSETQ. This CDR3 region has 14 residues. V lost 4 bases, J lost 4 bases, and 15 bases lay in between. CDR3 bases: TGCGCCAGCAGCCTCGGGACTGGTCTTTACGAGCAGTACTTC. Its translation is CASSLGTGLYEQYF.

V usage is TRBV5-4 and J usage is TRBJ2-5; possibly TRBD1 or TRBD2 for D (7 bases each). V was shortened by 4 bases and J by 4 bases, with 14 bases between the two germline ends. Germline assignment: CDR1 SGHNT and CDR2 YYREEE (reference sequence). The CDR3 is 14 amino acids. CDR3 DNA sequence: TGTGCCAGCAGCGCAGGGGGGGGAAGAGAGACCCAGTACTTC. The encoded protein is CASSAGGGRETQYF.

V is TRBV4-1 and J is TRBJ1-1; D not resolved. The CDR3 spans 13 residues. With 4 bases removed from V and 0 bases from J, the gap between germline ends came to 6 bases. CDR1 MGHRA and CDR2 YSYEKL come from the germline V gene. The CDR3 loop reads CASSPSLNTEAFF. CDR3 in DNA: TGCGCCAGCAGCCCGTCATTGAACACTGAAGCTTTCTTT.

The chain has TRBV9 and TRBJ2-2, with 8 bases aligning to TRBD2. This CDR3 is built from 16 residues. Germline CDR1 reads SGDLS; CDR2 reads YYNGEE. V dropped 7 bases and J dropped 7; count of bases not matched to a gene: 15. The CDR3 reads CASSLTAGVRGGELFF. CDR3 DNA: TGTGCCAGCTCCCTTACAGCGGGAGTTAGAGGCGGGGAGCTGTTTTTT.

This clone was detected only once. The chain combines TRBV7-3 with TRBJ2-7; 7 bases match TRBD2. The V gene end was trimmed by 5 bases and the J gene end by 3 bases; junction bases not matched to a gene: 7. The CDR3 is made up of 14 amino acids. CDR1 and CDR2 from the germline V gene are SGHTA and FQGTGA. The CDR3 sequence is CASSLGGRYYEQYF. In DNA form, the CDR3 reads TGTGCCAGCAGCCTCGGGGGGAGGTACTACGAGCAGTACTTC.

J is TRBJ2-7 and V is TRBV15; D ambiguous. V dropped 4 bases and J dropped 4 bases, with 11 bases sitting between them. This CDR3 has 13 residues. The germline V gene has CDR1 LNHNV and CDR2 YYDKDF (reference sequence). CDR3 sequence (DNA): TGTGCCACCAGCATTGGGCGGATGTACGAGCAGTACTTC. It is translated as CATSIGRMYEQYF.

This chain uses TRBV5-1 with TRBJ2-7; TRBD2 matches at 10 bases. Germline CDR1 reads SGHRS; CDR2 reads YFSETQ. The CDR3 length is 14 residues. V lost 1 base to trimming and J lost 6 bases; unmatched junction nucleotides: 4. CDR3 region: CASSLTSGASEQYF. The CDR3 DNA sequence: TGCGCCAGCAGCTTGACTAGCGGGGCGAGCGAGCAGTACTTC.

The V call is TRBV7-8, the J call TRBJ2-3; D not resolved. V lost 3 bases and J lost 2, with 9 bases in between. Per the germline V gene, CDR1 is SGHVS and CDR2 is FQNEAQ. The CDR3 covers 14 residues. CDR3 protein: CASSFEWDTDTQYF. CDR3 bases: TGTGCCAGCAGCTTCGAGTGGGACACAGATACGCAGTATTTT. Together with reference TRBV7-8 and TRBJ2-3, the CDR3 gives the full variable domain: GAGVSQSPRYKVAKRGQDVALRCDPISGHVSLFWYQQALGQGPEFLTYFQNEAQLDKSGLPSDRFFAERPEGSVSTLKIQRTQQEDSAVYLCASSFEWDTDTQYFGPGTRLTVL.

This clone turned up a few times. The V and J genes are TRBV4-3 and TRBJ2-1; 9 bases fit TRBD1. CDR3 size: 17 residues. The trim removed 2 bases at V and 11 bases at J, leaving 16 bases unmatched. CDR1 is LGHNA and CDR2 is YSLEER in the germline V gene. CDR3 coding DNA: TGCGCCAGCAGCCAAACCCACTGGAGGGGACAGGGAAACAAGCAGTTCTTC. This codes for CASSQTHWRGQGNKQFF.

The CDR3 is CASEGASYNEQFF. The CDR3 DNA reads as TGTGCCAGCGAGGGGGCTAGTTACAATGAGCAGTTCTTC. The chain recombines TRBV2 with TRBJ2-1; 7 bases are a match to TRBD1. Germline assignment: CDR1 SNHLY and CDR2 FYNNEI. The CDR3 consists of 13 residues. J was trimmed by 4 bases and V by 8 bases; bases with no gene match: 5. Full variable domain (missing parts from reference TRBV2 and TRBJ2-1): EPEVTQTPSHQVTQMGQEVILRCVPISNHLYFYWYRQILGQKVEFLVSFYNNEISEKSEIFDDQFSVERPDGSNFTLKIRSTKLEDSAMYFCASEGASYNEQFFGPGTRLTVL.

V is TRBV5-1 and J is TRBJ2-7, with 10 bases identical to TRBD1. Trimming removed 7 bases from V and 3 bases from J; junction bases left unmatched: 7. The CDR3 is 14 amino acids. The V gene's germline CDR1 is SGHRS and CDR2 YFSETQ. The CDR3 is CASSGGTGVYEQYF. For the CDR3, the DNA is TGCGCCAGCTCGGGTGGGACAGGGGTCTACGAGCAGTACTTC.

This rearrangement joins TRBV5-1 to TRBJ2-1; D may correspond to TRBD1 or TRBD2 (5 bases each). From germline, CDR1 is SGHRS and CDR2 YFSETQ. The length of the CDR3 is 14 residues. Trimming removed 6 bases at V and 8 bases at J, with 18 bases between. CDR3 nucleotide sequence: TGCGCCAGCACCTCCGGGACCCCCAACCATGAGCAGTTCTTC. It yields the protein CASTSGTPNHEQFF.

This chain connects TRBV2 to TRBJ2-1, with TRBD2 matching over 10 bases. In germline, CDR1 is SNHLY, CDR2 FYNNEI. This CDR3 region has 15 residues. The J segment lost 5 bases and the V segment lost 6 bases, leaving 7 bases of the junction unmatched. DNA for the CDR3: TGTGCCAGCAGCACCTCTAGCGGGAGTAACAATGAGCAGTTCTTC. It specifies CASSTSSGSNNEQFF. The whole variable domain, remainder taken from reference TRBV2 and TRBJ2-1, is EPEVTQTPSHQVTQMGQEVILRCVPISNHLYFYWYRQILGQKVEFLVSFYNNEISEKSEIFDDQFSVERPDGSNFTLKIRSTKLEDSAMYFCASSTSSGSNNEQFFGPGTRLTVL.

The chain is built from TRBV7-2 and TRBJ2-6; D may be TRBD1 (6 bases). The ends were cut back, 2 bases at V and 1 base at J, with 18 bases in the middle. The CDR3 has 19 amino acids. CDR1 is SGHTA and CDR2 is FQGNSA in the germline V gene. For the CDR3, the DNA is TGTGCCAGCAGCTTACGGGCAACAGGGATCCTATCTGGGGCCAACGTCCTGACTTTC. The encoded protein is CASSLRATGILSGANVLTF.

This clone was seen once. The genes are TRBV7-6 and TRBJ2-2, with 13 bases identical to TRBD2. The CDR3 covers 18 residues. CDR1 and CDR2 (germline): SGHVS, FNYEAQ. J was trimmed by 1 base and V by 5 bases; bases with no gene match: 7. The CDR3 DNA sequence: TGTGCCAGCAGCCTCGGGGGACTAGCGGGAAGGAACACCGGGGAGCTGTTTTTT. Protein: CASSLGGLAGRNTGELFF.

This sequence joins TRBV19 and TRBJ2-7; D possibly corresponds to TRBD2 (5 bases). Trimming shortened V by 3 bases and J by 7 bases, and 19 bases separated the two germline ends. The germline V gene has CDR1 LNHDA and CDR2 SQIVND (reference sequence). CDR3 length: 15 amino acids. The CDR3 sequence is CASSIRTTSSGEQYF. In nucleotides, the CDR3 is TGTGCCAGTAGTATTAGGACGACCAGCTCGGGGGAGCAGTACTTC.

On this clone: A junction end diverges from the germline sequence, so it may reflect a read error. The genes are TRBV5-1 and TRBJ2-1; 9 bases agree with TRBD2. The length of the CDR3 is 15 residues. Germline CDR1 reads SGHRS; CDR2 reads YFSETQ. The CDR3: CASSLAGLAYDEQFF. In DNA, the CDR3 is TGCGCCAGCAGCTTGGCGGGACTAGCCTACGATGAGCAGTTCTTC.

V gene TRBV7-9 combines with J gene TRBJ2-7, with a tentative D call TRBD1 (6 bases). CDR1 and CDR2 from the germline V gene are SEHNR and FQNEAQ (reference sequence). Trimming pared 4 bases from V and 5 bases from J, leaving 15 bases between. The CDR3 spans 14 residues. The CDR3 spells CASSWGLVADEQYF. Here the CDR3 DNA reads TGTGCCAGCAGCTGGGGGCTAGTCGCCGACGAGCAGTACTTC.

This chain joins TRBV29-1 and TRBJ1-1, with D uncertain. Germline V gene sequence: CDR1 SQVTM, CDR2 ANQGSEA. V was clipped by 6 bases and J by 1 base, with 18 bases between them. The CDR3 loop spans 15 amino acids. In nucleotides, the CDR3 is TGCAGCGTCGACCCTAGACCCTTCCAGAACACTGAAGCTTTCTTT. It specifies CSVDPRPFQNTEAFF.